This paragraph reports one T cell receptor beta chain. Its antigen remains unknown. Germline CDR1 reads SQVTM; CDR2 reads ANQGSEA. This CDR3 spans 15 amino acids. The V end was cut by 0 bases, the J end by 0 bases, with 12 bases between. This entry is derived from a study of cytomegalovirus exposure and HLA in healthy donors. As for the study in general: In an early release, HLA-typed donors contributed some 88 million unique TCR sequences.

Broader study findings: Accounts indicate the classifier identified cytomegalovirus status with strong specificity and sensitivity. Later work found that TCR association rates differed between HLA loci; DRB1 had the most and HLA-C the fewest. Sequencing depth across donors, presence/absence analyses assumed, was roughly uniform.

PCR employed 60 Vbeta and 13 Jbeta primers. The assay was immunoSEQ multiplex PCR, and TCRdb's table has in-frame clones only and misses some. This table holds 100,000 to 120,000 clones, about four fifths found once. The origin of this receptor is a woman aged 60 to 75 in good health and CMV-seropositive. The chain has TRBV29-1 and TRBJ2-7; maybe TRBD2 (5 bases). Sequencing input: PBMCs. CDR3 sequence: CSVEEIPGSSYEQYF. The CDR3 DNA sequence: TGCAGCGTTGAAGAAATTCCGGGGAGCTCCTACGAGCAGTACTTC.